The clone carrying this T cell receptor (beta chain) was seen only a few times. Its antigen is unknown. This CDR3 is built from 16 residues. The data derive from a study of cytomegalovirus exposure and HLA in healthy donors. Study at large: Within the Caucasian-associated ancestry cluster were around 80% of the 350 to 400 genotyped donors. The study's findings and limits: The authors enumerated over 150 TCR beta chains as linked to cytomegalovirus.

In the PCR, 60 Vbeta and 13 Jbeta primers were used. TCRdb's table, derived via immunoSEQ multiplex PCR, lists solely in-frame clones and lacks some. This sample carries 150,000 to 200,000 clones, roughly 79% of them seen once, and the ten largest clones take roughly 1.6%. The sequenced sample was PBMCs. The J gene is TRBJ1-1, the V gene TRBV21-1; the table's D call, TRBD1, was not checked against the DNA. TRBV21-1 is marked as a pseudogene. The TCR comes from a man in his forties or fifties in good health and CMV-seronegative. The CDR3 DNA reads as TGTGCCAGCAGCAAAGGCCCCGAGGACAGGGGAGCTGAAGCTTTCTTT. It specifies CASSKGPEDRGAEAFF.